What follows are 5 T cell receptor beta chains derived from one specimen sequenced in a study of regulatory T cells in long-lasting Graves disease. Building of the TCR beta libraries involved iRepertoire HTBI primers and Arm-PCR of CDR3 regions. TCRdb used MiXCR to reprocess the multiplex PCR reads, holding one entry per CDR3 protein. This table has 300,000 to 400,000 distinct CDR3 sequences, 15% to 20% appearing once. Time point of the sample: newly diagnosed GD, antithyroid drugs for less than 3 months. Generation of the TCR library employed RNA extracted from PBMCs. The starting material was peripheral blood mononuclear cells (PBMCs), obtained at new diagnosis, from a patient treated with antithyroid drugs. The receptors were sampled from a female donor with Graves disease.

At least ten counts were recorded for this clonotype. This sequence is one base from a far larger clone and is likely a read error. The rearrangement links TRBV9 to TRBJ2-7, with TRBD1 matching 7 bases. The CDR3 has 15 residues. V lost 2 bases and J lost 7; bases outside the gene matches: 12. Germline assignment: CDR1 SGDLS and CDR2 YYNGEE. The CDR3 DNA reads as TGTGCCAGCAGCGTTACGGACAGGACGGACAATGAGCAGTACTTC. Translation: CASSVTDRTDNEQYF.

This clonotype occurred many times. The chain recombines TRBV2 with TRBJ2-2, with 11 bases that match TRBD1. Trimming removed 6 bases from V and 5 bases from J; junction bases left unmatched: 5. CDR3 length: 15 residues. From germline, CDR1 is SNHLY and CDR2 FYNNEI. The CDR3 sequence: CASRRGTGGTGELFF. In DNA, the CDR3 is TGTGCCAGCAGGAGAGGGACAGGGGGGACCGGGGAGCTGTTTTTT.

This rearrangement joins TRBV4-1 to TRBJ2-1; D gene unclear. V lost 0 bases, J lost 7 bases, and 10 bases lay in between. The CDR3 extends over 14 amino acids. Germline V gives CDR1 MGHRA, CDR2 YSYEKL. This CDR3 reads CASSQENSINEQFF. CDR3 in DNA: TGCGCCAGCAGCCAAGAAAACAGCATAAATGAGCAGTTCTTC.

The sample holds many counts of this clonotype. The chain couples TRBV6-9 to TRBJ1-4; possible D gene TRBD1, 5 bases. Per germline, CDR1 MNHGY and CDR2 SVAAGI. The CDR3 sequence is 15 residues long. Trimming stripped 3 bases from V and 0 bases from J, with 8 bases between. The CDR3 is CASSYSGSTNEKLFF. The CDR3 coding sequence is TGTGCCAGCAGTTACTCAGGGTCAACTAATGAAAAACTGTTTTTT.

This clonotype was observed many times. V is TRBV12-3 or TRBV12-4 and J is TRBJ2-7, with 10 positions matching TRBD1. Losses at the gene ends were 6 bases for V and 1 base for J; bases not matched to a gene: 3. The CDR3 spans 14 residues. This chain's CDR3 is CASRQDRGSYEQYF. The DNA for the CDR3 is TGTGCCAGCAGGCAGGACAGGGGGTCCTACGAGCAGTACTTC.